These 16 T cell receptor beta chains originate from one sample sequenced in a study of long-term antiretroviral therapy in people with HIV (dated by TCRdb to the early 2020s). The immunoSEQ hsTCRB v3.0 assay was used at survey level resolution for TRB variable region sequencing. TCRdb's version of the immuneACCESS table is confined to in-frame rearrangements and falls short of the full clone set. An unresolved V gene accounts for under half of the shortfall where checked; the remainder is of unknown origin. The sample table shows 10,000 to 15,000 clones, and 70% to 85% are seen once. Of the sample, roughly 13% is held by the ten largest clones. This specimen was unsorted PBMCs, taken almost 3.2 years before starting antiretroviral therapy. Receptors were obtained from a man aged 35-49 years with HIV.

This chain connects TRBV11-2 to TRBJ2-7; unclear D gene. Germline V gene sequence: CDR1 SGHAT, CDR2 FQNNGV. CDR3 length equals 15 residues. The germline V and J ends were trimmed by 0 bases and 2 bases, with 11 bases remaining between them. CDR3 loop: CASSLDHRRTYEQYF. The CDR3 DNA reads TGTGCCAGCAGCTTAGATCATCGCAGGACCTACGAGCAGTACTTC.

CDR3 DNA sequence: TGTGCCAGCAGCCAATACAAGCGGGCCCAAGAGACCCAGTACTTC. It encodes CASSQYKRAQETQYF. The genes are TRBV7-2 and TRBJ2-5, with D perhaps matching TRBD2 (6 bases). This CDR3 contains 15 residues. The V and J ends lost 5 bases and 1 base respectively, with 14 bases between them. Germline V gene data show CDR1 as SGHTA and CDR2 as FQGNSA.

V usage is TRBV28 and J usage is TRBJ2-7, with 9 bases fitting TRBD2. The CDR3 has 14 amino acids. Per the germline V gene, CDR1 is MDHEN and CDR2 is SYDVKM. V was pared by 7 bases and J by 0 bases, with 4 bases of the junction left unmatched. CDR3 residues: CASNLAGVSYEQYF. CDR3 nucleotides: TGTGCCAGCAACTTAGCGGGAGTCTCCTACGAGCAGTACTTC.

This chain uses TRBV28 with TRBJ2-3; 8 bases fit TRBD2. Germline V CDR1 and CDR2: MDHEN, SYDVKM. The V segment lost 4 bases and the J segment 4 bases; nucleotides outside the gene matches: 7. The CDR3 is made up of 15 amino acids. The CDR3 reads CASSSSGGTSDTQYF. CDR3 DNA sequence: TGTGCCAGCAGTTCCTCGGGAGGGACTTCAGATACGCAGTATTTT.

The genes are TRBV29-1 and TRBJ2-3; the D is unclear. Trimming removed 7 bases at V and 6 bases at J, with 8 bases between. The germline gives CDR1 SQVTM, CDR2 ANQGSEA. CDR3 length equals 10 residues. In nucleotides, the CDR3 is TGCAGCGCTAGGTCCGATACGCAGTATTTT. Protein product: CSARSDTQYF.

The chain links TRBV5-6 to TRBJ2-1; possibly TRBD1 for D (5 bases). The CDR3 length is 15 residues. The ends were cut back, 0 bases at V and 2 bases at J, with 9 bases in the middle. Per germline, CDR1 SGHDT and CDR2 YYEEEE. CDR3 in DNA: TGTGCCAGCAGCTTGGCATGGACACCCTACAATGAGCAGTTCTTC. It codes for CASSLAWTPYNEQFF.

The chain carries TRBV27 and TRBJ1-2; 7 bases map to TRBD1. Germline values: CDR1 MNHEY, CDR2 SMNVEV (reference sequence). CDR3 length: 13 amino acids. Trimming cost V 6 bases and J 4 bases; bases outside gene matches: 5. This CDR3 reads CASRKGALYGYTF. Written as DNA, the CDR3 is TGTGCCAGCAGGAAGGGGGCGCTCTATGGCTACACCTTC.

This clone was counted a few times. The chain carries TRBV13 and TRBJ1-2; TRBD1 might be the D (6 bases). This CDR3 spans 14 amino acids. Germline V gene sequence: CDR1 PRHDT, CDR2 FYEKMQ (reference sequence). Trimming removed 6 bases at V and 8 bases at J, with 19 bases between. The CDR3 region is CASSSERGVEGYTF. The CDR3 nucleotides are TGTGCCAGCAGTTCCGAGAGGGGGGTTGAAGGCTACACCTTC.

The table lists this clone with a count of one. This chain joins TRBV27 and TRBJ1-4, with a weak D call TRBD1 (6 bases). CDR1 and CDR2 from the germline V gene are MNHEY and SMNVEV (reference sequence). V dropped 5 bases and J dropped 6 bases, with 16 bases sitting between them. The CDR3 is made up of 15 amino acids. The CDR3 region is CASSPRGQGHEKLFF. CDR3 nucleotide sequence: TGTGCCAGCAGTCCGCGGGGGCAGGGCCATGAAAAACTGTTTTTT.

This clone was observed a single time. The junction and the germline gene differ at one end; a read error may be behind it. The J gene is TRBJ2-4, the V gene TRBV5-4; 10 nucleotides align to TRBD1. Germline CDR1 is SGHNT and CDR2 is YYREEE (reference sequence). CDR3 length: 16 residues. Written as DNA, the CDR3 is TGCGCCAGCAGCCAAGACACGACAGGGGGCGAGGTCATTCAGTACTTC. Its protein product is CASSQDTTGGEVIQYF.

This chain joins TRBV27 and TRBJ2-6; D is undetermined. The CDR3 has 11 amino acids. The V gene's germline CDR1 is MNHEY and CDR2 SMNVEV (reference sequence). The V gene lost 11 bases and the J gene lost 4 bases, with 6 bases spanning the gap. CDR3 in amino acids: CAARGANVLTF. DNA of the CDR3: TGTGCCGCTAGGGGGGCCAACGTCCTGACTTTC.

This clone was detected a few times. The J gene is TRBJ2-7, the V gene TRBV7-2; the match to TRBD2 covers 7 bases. Unmatched junction bases numbered 3, after V lost 1 base and J lost 0 bases. The CDR3 consists of 15 residues. CDR1 and CDR2 from the germline V gene are SGHTA and FQGNSA. The CDR3 is CASSLVPSGSYEQYF. The CDR3 region has the DNA TGTGCCAGCAGCTTAGTCCCTAGCGGCTCCTACGAGCAGTACTTC.

The genes are TRBV19 and TRBJ2-1, with D maybe TRBD2 (5 bases). Germline CDR1 reads LNHDA; CDR2 reads SQIVND (reference sequence). This CDR3 has 15 residues. Trimming cost V 2 bases and J 6 bases, with 14 bases left between them. The CDR3, as DNA: TGTGCCAGTAGTATACAAGAAGCGGTTATCAATGAGCAGTTCTTC. Translating gives CASSIQEAVINEQFF.

The chain combines TRBV19 with TRBJ1-5, with D perhaps matching TRBD1 (6 bases). Germline CDR1 and CDR2: LNHDA and SQIVND (reference sequence). Trimming removed 5 bases from V and 3 bases from J, with 11 bases in between. This CDR3 has 14 amino acids. The CDR3: CASSLRQDNQPQHF. DNA for the CDR3: TGTGCCAGTAGTCTACGACAGGACAATCAGCCCCAGCATTTT.

This clone is a singleton in its sample. The chain is built from TRBV4-1 and TRBJ1-4; possibly TRBD1 for D (5 bases). The CDR3 is 15 amino acids. CDR1 and CDR2 (germline): MGHRA, YSYEKL. Trimming cost V 6 bases and J 5 bases, with 16 bases left between them. The chain's CDR3 is CASRKWGQSNEKLFF. DNA of the CDR3: TGCGCCAGCAGGAAATGGGGCCAGTCAAATGAAAAACTGTTTTTT.

The chain combines TRBV13 with TRBJ2-1; 8 bases map to TRBD2. The junction had 5 bases not matched to a gene; V was cut back by 6 bases and J by 1 base. The germline V gene encodes CDR1 PRHDT and CDR2 FYEKMQ (reference sequence). CDR3 length equals 15 residues. The CDR3 sequence is CASRSVAGSYNEQFF. The CDR3 coding sequence is TGTGCCAGCAGGTCTGTAGCGGGGTCCTACAATGAGCAGTTCTTC.